This TCR beta chain derives from a study of tumor and adjacent non-tumor tissue in lung cancer. This sample's RNA came from whole unsorted tissue. The normal lung tissue was taken more than 3 cm from the tumor edge. Study conclusions and caveats: TCR diversity was significantly greater in tumor than normal lung tissue.

The library came from three nested PCR rounds adapted from ARM-PCR protocols. TCRdb independently ran MiXCR on the multiplex PCR reads; one entry per CDR3 protein. The sample yields over 100,000 distinct CDR3 sequences, about 65% seen once. Comments on this clonotype: Its specificity is not known.

Material for sequencing was distant non-tumor lung tissue. This sequence was found in a man between 60 and 70 years old with non-small cell lung cancer.

The CDR3 DNA reads TGTGCCAGCAGTGTGACTAGCGGGAGGTTCAAGCAAGAGACCCAGTACTTC. It yields the protein CASSVTSGRFKQETQYF. This chain connects TRBV6-5 to TRBJ2-5, with 13 bases fitting TRBD2. The CDR3 is made up of 17 amino acids. Germline CDR1 and CDR2: MNHEY and SVGAGI. J gave up 2 bases and V 5 bases, and 8 bases lay outside the gene matches.